The rows below give T cell receptor beta chains drawn from one sample of a study of spatial heterogeneity in lung cancer. A single record per CDR3 protein comes from TCRdb applying MiXCR to the 5' RACE reads. Of thousands of distinct CDR3 sequences detected, roughly 9.8% appear once; the ten largest clones hold around 28%. This material consisted of normal lung tissue next to the tumor, taken at surgery. The source of these receptors is a male donor with early-stage non-small cell lung cancer. Both conserved end residues are part of each CDR3. Each record gives: V gene, D gene, clone size, J gene, CDR3 DNA, CDR3 protein. The D gene is left open where the match is weak. Where a row states a size, it is once, few, many or the class of an expanded clone; other rows omit it.

V: TRBV7-2; D: TRBD1; size: large; J: TRBJ2-7; DNA: TGTGCCAGCAGCACCGGGACAGGGGACAATGGGGAGCAGTACTTC; CDR3: CASSTGTGDNGEQYF
V: TRBV12-3/TRBV12-4; D: NA; size: medium-sized; J: TRBJ2-4; DNA: TGTGCCAGCAGTTCGTGGGGTCACCGGGATAACATTCAGTACTTC; CDR3: CASSSWGHRDNIQYF
V: TRBV11-2; D: NA; size: NA; J: TRBJ2-3; DNA: TGTGCCAGCAGCTCGACCGCCACAGATACGCAGTATTTT; CDR3: CASSSTATDTQYF
V: TRBV18; D: NA; size: medium-sized; J: TRBJ2-2; DNA: TGTGCCAGCTCAGAACAGCGCTCCACCGGGGAGCTGTTTTTT; CDR3: CASSEQRSTGELFF
V: TRBV5-1; D: NA; size: NA; J: TRBJ1-1; DNA: TGCGCCAGCAGTAACGGACAACCGAACACTGAAGCTTTCTTT; CDR3: CASSNGQPNTEAFF
V: TRBV5-4; D: TRBD2; size: few; J: TRBJ2-3; DNA: TGTGCCAGCAGGGGCCCCGGGACTAGCGGGGGAACAGATACGCAGTATTTT; CDR3: CASRGPGTSGGTDTQYF
V: TRBV20-1; D: NA; size: large; J: TRBJ2-2; DNA: TGCAGTGCTAGGGGATCGGGGCCCGGGGAGCTGTTTTTT; CDR3: CSARGSGPGELFF
V: TRBV20-1; D: TRBD1; size: NA; J: TRBJ2-7; DNA: TGCAGTGCTAGACAGGGGGCGAACGAGCAGTACTTC; CDR3: CSARQGANEQYF
V: TRBV7-2; D: TRBD2; size: medium-sized; J: TRBJ2-7; DNA: TGTGCCAGCAGCTTAGGTAGCGGGGGGGCCTACGAGCAGTACTTC; CDR3: CASSLGSGGAYEQYF
V: TRBV5-4; D: TRBD1; size: medium-sized; J: TRBJ2-3; DNA: TGTGCCAGCAGCTTTCCGGGACAGGGTTCCGTGGCGCAGTATTTT; CDR3: CASSFPGQGSVAQYF
V: TRBV20-1; D: TRBD2; size: many; J: TRBJ2-5; DNA: TGCAGTGCTAGCTCTAGCGGCCAAGAGACCCAGTACTTC; CDR3: CSASSSGQETQYF
V: TRBV2; D: NA; size: large; J: TRBJ2-6; DNA: TGTGCCAGCAGATTCAGTACCGGGGCCAACGTCCTGACTTTC; CDR3: CASRFSTGANVLTF
V: TRBV29-1; D: TRBD1; size: NA; J: TRBJ2-4; DNA: TGCAGCGCCGAAGGACAGGGGATGACGAACATTCAGTACTTC; CDR3: CSAEGQGMTNIQYF
V: TRBV9; D: NA; size: medium-sized; J: TRBJ2-2; DNA: TGTGCCAGCTCTCACGGCGGTAACACCGGGGAGCTGTTTTTT; CDR3: CASSHGGNTGELFF
V: TRBV12-3/TRBV12-4; D: NA; size: medium-sized; J: TRBJ1-1; DNA: TGTGCCAGCAGCTCCCAGCGGAATGAAGCTTTCTTT; CDR3: CASSSQRNEAFF
V: TRBV30; D: NA; size: few; J: TRBJ1-1; DNA: TGTGCCTGTCGACAGAAGATGAACACTGAAGCTTTCTTT; CDR3: CACRQKMNTEAFF
V: TRBV7-8; D: NA; size: medium-sized; J: TRBJ2-7; DNA: TGTGCCAGCAGCTTAGCCCATAACGAGCAGTACTTC; CDR3: CASSLAHNEQYF
V: TRBV5-1; D: NA; size: medium-sized; J: TRBJ1-1; DNA: TGCGCCAGCAGCCCGGGTATGGAACAAGGTGAAGCTTTCTTT; CDR3: CASSPGMEQGEAFF
V: TRBV5-1; D: NA; size: few; J: TRBJ2-3; DNA: TGCGCCAGCAGCTTGGTGGTCGGGGGGCCGATAACAGATACGCAGTATTTT; CDR3: CASSLVVGGPITDTQYF
V: TRBV5-5; D: NA; size: many; J: TRBJ2-1; DNA: TGTGCCAGCAGCTTGGCCGTGGGGGATTACAATGAGCAGTTCTTC; CDR3: CASSLAVGDYNEQFF
V: TRBV6-2/TRBV6-3; D: NA; size: many; J: TRBJ2-7; DNA: TGTGCCAGCAGTCGCACCGGGGGCCTAGGCGAGCAGTACTTC; CDR3: CASSRTGGLGEQYF
V: TRBV6-2/TRBV6-3; D: NA; size: NA; J: TRBJ1-5; DNA: TGTGCCAGCAGAACGTCCCTGTTTAGCAATCAGCCCCAGCATTTT; CDR3: CASRTSLFSNQPQHF
V: TRBV20-1; D: TRBD1; size: few; J: TRBJ2-1; DNA: TGCAGTGCCCTGAACCCGGGACAGGGGTCCAATGAGCAGTTCTTC; CDR3: CSALNPGQGSNEQFF